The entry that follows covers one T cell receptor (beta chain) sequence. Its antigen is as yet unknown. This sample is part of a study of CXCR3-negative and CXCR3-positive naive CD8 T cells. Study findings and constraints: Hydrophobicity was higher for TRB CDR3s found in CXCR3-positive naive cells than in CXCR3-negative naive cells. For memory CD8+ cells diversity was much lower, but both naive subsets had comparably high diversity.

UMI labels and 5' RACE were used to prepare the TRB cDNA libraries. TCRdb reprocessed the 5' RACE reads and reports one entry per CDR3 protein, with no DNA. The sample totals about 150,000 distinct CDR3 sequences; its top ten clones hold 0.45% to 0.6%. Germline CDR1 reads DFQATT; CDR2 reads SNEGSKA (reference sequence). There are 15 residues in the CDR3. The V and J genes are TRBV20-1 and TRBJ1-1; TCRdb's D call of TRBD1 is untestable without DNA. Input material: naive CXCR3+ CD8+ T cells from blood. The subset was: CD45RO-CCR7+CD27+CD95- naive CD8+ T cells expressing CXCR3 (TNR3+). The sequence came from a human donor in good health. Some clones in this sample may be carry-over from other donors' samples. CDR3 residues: CSARAGDREYSEAFF.